This record covers a single T cell receptor (beta chain). The trim removed 6 bases at V and 5 bases at J, leaving 10 bases unmatched. The CDR3 sequence is 15 residues long. Germline V gene data show CDR1 as SGHRS and CDR2 as YFSETQ. Residents of about two dozen US areas, aged roughly 18 to 89 years, made up the participants. As processed by the authors: Amplification with reference gene primers provided the estimates of nucleated cell counts. Clones were sequenced by immunoSEQ multiplex PCR, and TCRdb holds only the in-frame ones, with some missing. That table supplies the V and J calls and clone size; D and trimming were determined from the DNA. The sample shows about 230,000 clones, roughly 91% of them seen only once. This entry comes from a study of blood T cell repertoires in COVID-19. Study as a whole: Some COVID-19 samples were acute and others convalescent; all came from the United States, Italy and Spain. T cells, B-cell-depleted T cells, or PBMCs supplied cDNA or gDNA.

Sample: PBMCs or T cells enriched from blood (not recorded which). J is TRBJ1-1 and V is TRBV5-1; 10 bases are shared with TRBD1. The origin of this receptor is a woman in her 30s with acute COVID-19. The CDR3 protein is CASTDRRDRGTEAFF. The CDR3 DNA sequence: TGCGCCAGCACCGACCGCAGGGACAGGGGAACTGAAGCTTTCTTT.